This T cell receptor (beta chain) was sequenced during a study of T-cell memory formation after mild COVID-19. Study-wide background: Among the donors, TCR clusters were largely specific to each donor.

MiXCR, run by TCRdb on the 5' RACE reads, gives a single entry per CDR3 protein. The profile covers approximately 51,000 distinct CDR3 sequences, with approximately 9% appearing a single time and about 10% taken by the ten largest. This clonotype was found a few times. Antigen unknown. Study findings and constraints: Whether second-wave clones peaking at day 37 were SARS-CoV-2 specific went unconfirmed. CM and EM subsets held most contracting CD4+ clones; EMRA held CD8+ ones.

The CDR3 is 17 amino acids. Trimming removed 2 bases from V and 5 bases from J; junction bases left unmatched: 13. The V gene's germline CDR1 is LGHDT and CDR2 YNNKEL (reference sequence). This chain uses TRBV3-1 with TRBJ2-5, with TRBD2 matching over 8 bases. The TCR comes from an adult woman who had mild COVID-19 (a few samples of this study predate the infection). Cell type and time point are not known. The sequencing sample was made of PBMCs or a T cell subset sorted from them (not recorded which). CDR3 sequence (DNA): TGTGCCAGCAGCCAATTCTCGACTAGCGCGACGGGGGAGACCCAGTACTTC. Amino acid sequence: CASSQFSTSATGETQYF.